This passage covers 12 T cell receptor beta chains from one sample sequenced in a study of blood T cell repertoires in COVID-19 (TCRdb year 2020). Libraries were built with the immunoSEQ multiplex PCR assay. The table was pulled from immuneACCESS by TCRdb, which kept in-frame rearrangements only. Such tables lose some clones; where checked, under half of the loss comes from unresolved V genes, and the rest has no known cause. Present in this sample are 120,000 to 150,000 clones, over 80% of which were seen just once. The ten largest clones represent roughly 1% of the sample. The material sequenced was peripheral blood. The origin of the receptors is a woman aged 45-60 years with acute or convalescent COVID-19.

This clone has just one count. This chain connects TRBV5-1 to TRBJ1-2, with 8 bases matching TRBD1. With V trimmed by 0 bases and J by 4 bases, 5 bases remained unmatched. The germline CDR1 and CDR2 sequences are SGHRS and YFSETQ. This CDR3 region has 15 residues. The DNA of the CDR3 is TGCGCCAGCAGCTTGGCCTCAGGGGGCGCCTATGGCTACACCTTC. This encodes CASSLASGGAYGYTF. Using reference TRBV5-1 and TRBJ1-2 for the parts outside the CDR3, the full variable domain is KAGVTQTPRYLIKTRGQQVTLSCSPISGHRSVSWYQQTPGQGLQFLFEYFSETQRNKGNFPGRFSGRQFSNSRSEMNVSTLELGDSALYLCASSLASGGAYGYTFGSGTRLTVV.

The chain couples TRBV21-1 to TRBJ2-3; the listed D gene, TRBD2, was not tested against the DNA. TRBV21-1 is annotated as a pseudogene. The CDR3 is 14 residues long. The CDR3 loop is CASRAGGYGDTQYF. CDR3 nucleotides: TGTGCCAGCAGGGCCGGAGGGTACGGCGATACGCAGTATTTT.

This rearrangement joins TRBV12-3 or TRBV12-4 to TRBJ2-7; the D gene is possibly TRBD1 (6 bases). The CDR3 has 12 amino acids. The germline V and J ends were trimmed by 6 bases and 2 bases, with 8 bases remaining between them. Here the CDR3 DNA reads TGTGCCAGCAGCCGACAGGCCTACGAGCAGTACTTC. Its translation: CASSRQAYEQYF.

V gene TRBV5-5 combines with J gene TRBJ1-5; D may be TRBD1 (5 bases). Trimming removed 4 bases at V and 5 bases at J, with 13 bases between. This CDR3 spans 14 amino acids. CDR1 is SGHKS and CDR2 is YYEKEE in the germline V gene (reference sequence). CDR3 in amino acids: CASSPRGGDQPQHF. Here the CDR3 DNA reads TGTGCCAGCAGCCCCCGCGGAGGGGATCAGCCCCAGCATTTT.

The CDR3 is CASSDKDSLAGQGEQFF. Here the CDR3 DNA reads TGCGCCAGCAGTGATAAGGACTCACTAGCGGGGCAAGGGGAGCAGTTCTTC. The chain couples TRBV10-1 to TRBJ2-1, with TRBD2 matching over 10 bases. Germline V gene data show CDR1 as WNHNN and CDR2 as SYGVQD (reference sequence). There are 17 residues in the CDR3. Trimming took 3 bases from V and 10 from J; bases not matched to a gene: 15.

This chain connects TRBV28 to TRBJ2-1, with TRBD1 matching 9 bases. This CDR3 spans 14 amino acids. The J segment lost 7 bases and the V segment lost 4 bases, leaving 5 bases of the junction unmatched. In germline, CDR1 is MDHEN, CDR2 SYDVKM. The CDR3 reads CASSSPGQGNEQFF. DNA of the CDR3: TGTGCCAGCAGTTCCCCAGGACAGGGGAATGAGCAGTTCTTC.

The V and J genes are TRBV5-1 and TRBJ2-1, with 12 bases identical to TRBD2. Germline-derived CDR1 and CDR2 are SGHRS and YFSETQ. With V trimmed by 4 bases and J by 4 bases, 6 bases remained unmatched. The CDR3 loop spans 16 amino acids. As DNA, the CDR3 is TGCGCCAGCAGCGCCCTGACTAGCGGGGGTTACAATGAGCAGTTCTTC. Amino acids: CASSALTSGGYNEQFF.

This chain links TRBV7-7 with TRBJ2-6; D is undetermined. Trimming shortened V by 4 bases and J by 4 bases, and 17 bases separated the two germline ends. CDR1 and CDR2 from the germline V gene are SSHAT and FNYEAQ (reference sequence). The CDR3 covers 17 residues. Written as DNA, the CDR3 is TGTGCCAGCAGCTCCTCCTTGGGCAATTCCGGGGCCAACGTCCTGACTTTC. Translation gives CASSSSLGNSGANVLTF. Using reference TRBV7-7 and TRBJ2-6 for the parts outside the CDR3, the full variable domain is GAGVSQSPRYKVTKRGQDVTLRCDPISSHATLYWYQQALGQGPEFLTYFNYEAQPDKSGLPSDRFSAERPEGSISTLTIQRTEQRDSAMYRCASSSSLGNSGANVLTFGAGSRLTVL.

The chain links TRBV11-1 to TRBJ2-7; D is perhaps TRBD2 (5 bases). The length of the CDR3 is 14 residues. The germline V gene encodes CDR1 SGHAT and CDR2 FQDESV (reference sequence). V dropped 5 bases and J dropped 2 bases, with 13 bases sitting between them. The CDR3 region is CASSQIRGTYEQYF. DNA of the CDR3: TGTGCCAGCAGCCAGATCCGGGGTACCTACGAGCAGTACTTC.

The V gene is TRBV5-4, the J gene TRBJ2-7; TRBD2 aligns across 9 bases. The CDR3 is made up of 14 amino acids. Germline V gene data show CDR1 as SGHNT and CDR2 as YYREEE (reference sequence). V lost 2 bases, J lost 2 bases, and 2 bases stayed unmatched. DNA for the CDR3: TGTGCCAGCAGCTTAGCGGGGGGAACCTACGAGCAGTACTTC. It translates to CASSLAGGTYEQYF.

The V and J genes are TRBV5-1 and TRBJ1-5; 9 positions agree with TRBD1. The CDR3 has 15 amino acids. Germline V gives CDR1 SGHRS, CDR2 YFSETQ. V lost 0 bases to trimming and J lost 5 bases; unmatched junction nucleotides: 3. CDR3 sequence reads: CASSLEGQGDQPQHF. CDR3 in DNA: TGCGCCAGCAGCTTGGAGGGACAGGGCGATCAGCCCCAGCATTTT.

This clone was seen repeatedly, ten times or more. One end of the junction does not line up with germline, which may come from a read error. This chain joins TRBV7-3 and TRBJ1-1; 9 positions match TRBD1. Germline CDR1 SGHTA, CDR2 FQGTGA. CDR3 length equals 14 residues. Written as DNA, the CDR3 is TGTGCCAGCAGCCTAACAGGGGGCCACACTGAAGCTTTCTTT. Translated, it gives CASSLTGGHTEAFF.